This T cell receptor (beta chain) was sequenced for a study of cytomegalovirus exposure and HLA in healthy donors. The PCR contained 60 Vbeta and 13 Jbeta primers. TCRdb's copy holds only in-frame clones and misses some; the assay was immunoSEQ multiplex PCR. The table for this sample gives tens of thousands of clones. For this clone: Antigen specificity is unknown.

Study-wide results and caveats: Indistinguishable V segments, including TRBV6-2 and TRBV6-3, were excluded.

CDR1 is LGHNA and CDR2 is YNFKEQ in the germline V gene. Trimming cost V 4 bases and J 0 bases; bases outside gene matches: 4. The CDR3 runs 17 residues. Everyone who donated was a healthy bone marrow donor. Sequenced material: PBMCs. The chain combines TRBV4-2 with TRBJ2-1; 12 bases are a match to TRBD2. The source of this sequence is a woman between 18 and 30 years old in good health and CMV-seronegative. CDR3 coding DNA: TGTGCCAGCAGCCTTACTAGCGGGGGGTACTCCTACAATGAGCAGTTCTTC. This translates into CASSLTSGGYSYNEQFF.